These T cell receptor beta chains were read from a single sample in a study of T cell responses to AZD1222 COVID-19 vaccine. Using immunoSEQ multiplex PCR, the repertoire was profiled, and TCRdb retains in-frame clones only, with some absent. This table holds under 150,000 clones, over 80% found once. Source: peripheral blood, taken on day 0 of AZD1222 vaccination. All receptors derive from an adult in good health. The CDR3 runs from the conserved cysteine through the conserved F or W. Fields, in order: V gene, J gene, CDR3 length, CDR3 protein.

v_call: TRBV7-8; j_call: TRBJ2-1; cdr3_length: 15; cdr3_aa: CASSPGRDRTNEQFF
v_call: TRBV9; j_call: TRBJ2-1; cdr3_length: 15; cdr3_aa: CASSVRAGASNEQFF
v_call: TRBV28; j_call: TRBJ1-3; cdr3_length: 12; cdr3_aa: CATVSSGNTIYF
v_call: TRBV23-1; j_call: TRBJ2-3; cdr3_length: 15; cdr3_aa: CASSMVAGVGDTQYF
v_call: TRBV19; j_call: TRBJ1-5; cdr3_length: 13; cdr3_aa: CASHQGFGQPQHF
v_call: TRBV5-5; j_call: TRBJ1-1; cdr3_length: 13; cdr3_aa: CASSFGGRTEAFF
v_call: TRBV30; j_call: TRBJ2-7; cdr3_length: 13; cdr3_aa: CAWNGGSEGEQYF
v_call: TRBV4-1; j_call: TRBJ1-4; cdr3_length: 14; cdr3_aa: CASSQGQVNEKLFF
v_call: TRBV11-2; j_call: TRBJ1-1; cdr3_length: 13; cdr3_aa: CASRATYNTEAFF
v_call: TRBV6-5; j_call: TRBJ1-2; cdr3_length: 13; cdr3_aa: CASRRGTVVGYTF
v_call: TRBV19; j_call: TRBJ2-2; cdr3_length: 15; cdr3_aa: CASSIRASNTGELFF
v_call: TRBV6-6; j_call: TRBJ1-2; cdr3_length: 15; cdr3_aa: CASSYSGAKTYGYTF
v_call: TRBV6-5; j_call: TRBJ1-2; cdr3_length: 15; cdr3_aa: CASSTLGRAYYGYTF
v_call: TRBV6-5; j_call: TRBJ1-5; cdr3_length: 15; cdr3_aa: CASSIRGLGNQPQHF